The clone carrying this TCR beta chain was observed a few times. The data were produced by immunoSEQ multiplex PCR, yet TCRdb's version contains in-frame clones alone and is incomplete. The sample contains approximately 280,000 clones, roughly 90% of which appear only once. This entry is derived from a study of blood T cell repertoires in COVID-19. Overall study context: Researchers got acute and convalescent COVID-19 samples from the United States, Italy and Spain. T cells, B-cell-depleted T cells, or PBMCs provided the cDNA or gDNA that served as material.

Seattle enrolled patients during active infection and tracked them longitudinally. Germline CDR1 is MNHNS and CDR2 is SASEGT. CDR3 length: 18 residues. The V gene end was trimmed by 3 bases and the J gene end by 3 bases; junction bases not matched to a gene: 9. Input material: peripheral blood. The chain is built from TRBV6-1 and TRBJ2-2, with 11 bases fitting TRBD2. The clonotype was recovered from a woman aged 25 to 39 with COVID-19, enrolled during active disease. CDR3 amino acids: CASSELAGGTGDTGELFF. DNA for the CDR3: TGTGCCAGCAGTGAGCTAGCGGGAGGTACCGGGGACACCGGGGAGCTGTTTTTT.